The following is a T cell receptor beta chain sequence with its context. The CDR3 is 13 amino acids. Germline V gene lookup returns CDR1 SGHTS and CDR2 YDEGEE. V lost 2 bases to trimming and J lost 9 bases, with 14 bases between them. This entry is derived from a study of blood T cell repertoires in COVID-19. Study information: The study drew acute and convalescent COVID-19 samples from the United States, Italy and Spain.

Clones were read by immunoSEQ multiplex PCR, and TCRdb kept only the in-frame ones, dropping some. The table records about 230,000 clones, approximately 81% of them present only once. V gene TRBV5-8 combines with J gene TRBJ1-2; perhaps TRBD1 as D (5 bases). Sequencing input: peripheral blood. The clonotype comes from a woman older than 75 with active or convalescent COVID-19. CDR3 sequence reads: CASSFDRWLRYTF. CDR3 nucleotide sequence: TGTGCCAGCAGCTTCGACAGATGGTTGCGCTACACCTTC.